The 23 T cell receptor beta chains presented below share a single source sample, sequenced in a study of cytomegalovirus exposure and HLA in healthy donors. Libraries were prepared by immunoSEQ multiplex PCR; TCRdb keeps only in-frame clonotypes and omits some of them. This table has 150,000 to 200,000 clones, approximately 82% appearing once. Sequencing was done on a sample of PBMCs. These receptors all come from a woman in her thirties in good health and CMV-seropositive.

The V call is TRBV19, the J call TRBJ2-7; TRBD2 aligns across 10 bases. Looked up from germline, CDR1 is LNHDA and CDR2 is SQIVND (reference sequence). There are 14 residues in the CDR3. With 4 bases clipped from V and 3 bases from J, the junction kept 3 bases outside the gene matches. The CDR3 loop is CASSTSGGRYEQYF. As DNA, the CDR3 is TGTGCCAGTAGTACTAGCGGGGGACGCTACGAGCAGTACTTC.

CDR3: CASSLGTVTYEQYF. The CDR3 DNA is TGTGCCAGCAGCTTAGGGACAGTAACCTACGAGCAGTACTTC. The V and J genes are TRBV5-4 and TRBJ2-7; 7 bases agree with TRBD1. Trimming removed 2 bases from V and 2 bases from J; junction bases left unmatched: 4. This CDR3 has 14 amino acids. The germline gives CDR1 SGHNT, CDR2 YYREEE (reference sequence). Complete variable domain (other parts from reference TRBV5-4 and TRBJ2-7): ETGVTQSPTHLIKTRGQQVTLRCSSQSGHNTVSWYQQALGQGPQFIFQYYREEENGRGNFPPRFSGLQFPNYSSELNVNALELDDSALYLCASSLGTVTYEQYFGPGTRLTVT.

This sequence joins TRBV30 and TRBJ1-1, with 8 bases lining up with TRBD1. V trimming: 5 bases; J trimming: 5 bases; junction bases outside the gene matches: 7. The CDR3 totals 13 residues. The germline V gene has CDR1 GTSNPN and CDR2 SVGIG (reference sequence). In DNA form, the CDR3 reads TGTGCCTGGGACAGGGGTAGGGGAACTGAAGCTTTCTTT. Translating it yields CAWDRGRGTEAFF.

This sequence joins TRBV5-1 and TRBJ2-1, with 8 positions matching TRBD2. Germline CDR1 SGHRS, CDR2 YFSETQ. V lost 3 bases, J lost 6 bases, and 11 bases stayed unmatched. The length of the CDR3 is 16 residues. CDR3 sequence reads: CASSYNKRELSNEQFF. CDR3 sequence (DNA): TGCGCCAGCAGCTACAACAAGCGGGAGTTGAGCAATGAGCAGTTCTTC.

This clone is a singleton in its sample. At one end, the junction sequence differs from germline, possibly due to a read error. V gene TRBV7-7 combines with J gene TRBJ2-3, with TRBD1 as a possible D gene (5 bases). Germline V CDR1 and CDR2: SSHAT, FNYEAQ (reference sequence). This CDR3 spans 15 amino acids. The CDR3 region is CASSPAFAQADTQYF. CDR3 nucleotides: TGTGCTAGCAGCCCCGCCTTTGCACAGGCTGATACGCAGTATTTT.

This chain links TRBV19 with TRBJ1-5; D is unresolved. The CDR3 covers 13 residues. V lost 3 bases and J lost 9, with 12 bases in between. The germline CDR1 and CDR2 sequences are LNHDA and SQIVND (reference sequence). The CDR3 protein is CASSIPGNRPQHF. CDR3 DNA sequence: TGTGCCAGTAGTATCCCGGGGAACCGGCCCCAGCATTTT.

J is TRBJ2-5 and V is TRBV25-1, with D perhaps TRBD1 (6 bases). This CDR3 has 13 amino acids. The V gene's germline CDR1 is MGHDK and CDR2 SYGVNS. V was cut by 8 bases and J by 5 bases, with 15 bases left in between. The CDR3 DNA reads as TGTGCCAGCCGAGGACAGAGCAAGGAGACCCAGTACTTC. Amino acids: CASRGQSKETQYF.

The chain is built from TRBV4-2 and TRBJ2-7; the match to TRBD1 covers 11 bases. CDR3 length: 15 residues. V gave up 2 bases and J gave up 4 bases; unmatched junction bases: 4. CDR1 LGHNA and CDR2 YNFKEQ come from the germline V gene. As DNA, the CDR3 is TGTGCCAGCAGCCAAACGGACAGGGGGCTGTACGAGCAGTACTTC. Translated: CASSQTDRGLYEQYF.

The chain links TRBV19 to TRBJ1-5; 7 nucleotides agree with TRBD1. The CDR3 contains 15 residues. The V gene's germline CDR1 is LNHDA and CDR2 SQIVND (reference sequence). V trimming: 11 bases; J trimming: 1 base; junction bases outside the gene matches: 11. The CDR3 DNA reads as TGTGCCTGCGCTAAGGGGACAGAAAGCAATCAGCCCCAGCATTTT. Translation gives CACAKGTESNQPQHF.

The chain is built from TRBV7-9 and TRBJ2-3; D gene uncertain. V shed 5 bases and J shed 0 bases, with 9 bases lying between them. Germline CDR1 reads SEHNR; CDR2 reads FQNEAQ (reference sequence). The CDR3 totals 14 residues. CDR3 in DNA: TGTGCCAGCAGCCCACAACTAAGCACAGATACGCAGTATTTT. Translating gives CASSPQLSTDTQYF.

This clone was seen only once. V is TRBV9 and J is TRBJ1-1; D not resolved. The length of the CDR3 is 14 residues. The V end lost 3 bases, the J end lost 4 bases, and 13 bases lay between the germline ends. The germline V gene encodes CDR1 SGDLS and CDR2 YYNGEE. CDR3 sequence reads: CASSAASGSTEAFF. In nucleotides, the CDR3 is TGTGCCAGCAGCGCCGCTAGTGGGAGCACTGAAGCTTTCTTT.

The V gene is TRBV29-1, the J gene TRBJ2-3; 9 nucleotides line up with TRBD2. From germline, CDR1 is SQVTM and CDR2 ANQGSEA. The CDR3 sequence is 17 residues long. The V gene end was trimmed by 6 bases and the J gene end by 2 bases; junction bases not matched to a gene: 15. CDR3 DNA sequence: TGCAGCGTCTCCGGACTAGCGAGCCACCCTTCCACAGATACGCAGTATTTT. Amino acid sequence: CSVSGLASHPSTDTQYF.

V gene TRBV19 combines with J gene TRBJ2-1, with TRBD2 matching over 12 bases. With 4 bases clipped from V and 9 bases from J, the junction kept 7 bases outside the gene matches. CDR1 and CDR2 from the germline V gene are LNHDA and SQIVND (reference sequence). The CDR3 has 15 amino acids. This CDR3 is CASSNPSGRASEQFF. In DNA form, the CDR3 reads TGTGCCAGTAGTAACCCTAGCGGGAGGGCAAGTGAGCAGTTCTTC.

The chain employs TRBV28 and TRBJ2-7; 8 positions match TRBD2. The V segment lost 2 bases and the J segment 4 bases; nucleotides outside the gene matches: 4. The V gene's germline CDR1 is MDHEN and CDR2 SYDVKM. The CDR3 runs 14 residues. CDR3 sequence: CASSLRGGGYEQYF. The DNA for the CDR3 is TGTGCCAGCAGTTTACGGGGGGGAGGGTACGAGCAGTACTTC.

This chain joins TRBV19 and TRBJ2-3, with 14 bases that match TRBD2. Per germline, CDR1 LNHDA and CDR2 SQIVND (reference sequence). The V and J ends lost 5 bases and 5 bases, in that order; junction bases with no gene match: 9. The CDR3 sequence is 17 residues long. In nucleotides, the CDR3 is TGTGCCAGTAGTTCAGGGACTAGCGGGAGTTTTCAAGATACGCAGTATTTT. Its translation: CASSSGTSGSFQDTQYF.

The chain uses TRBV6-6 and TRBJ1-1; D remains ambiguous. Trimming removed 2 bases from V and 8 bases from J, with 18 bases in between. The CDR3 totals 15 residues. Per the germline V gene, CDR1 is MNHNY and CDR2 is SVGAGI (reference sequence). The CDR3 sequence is CASSYHRSTSTEAFF. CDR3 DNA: TGTGCCAGCAGTTACCACCGGTCGACATCTACCGAAGCTTTCTTT.

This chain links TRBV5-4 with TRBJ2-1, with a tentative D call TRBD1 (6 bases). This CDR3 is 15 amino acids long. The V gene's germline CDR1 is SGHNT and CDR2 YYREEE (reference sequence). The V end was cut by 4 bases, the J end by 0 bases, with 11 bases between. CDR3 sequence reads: CASSRDISSYNEQFF. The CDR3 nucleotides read TGTGCCAGCAGCCGGGACATAAGCTCCTACAATGAGCAGTTCTTC.

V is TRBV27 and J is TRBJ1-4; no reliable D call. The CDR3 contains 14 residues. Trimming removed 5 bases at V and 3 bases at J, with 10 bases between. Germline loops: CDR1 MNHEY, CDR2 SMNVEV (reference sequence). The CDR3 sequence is CASSPWEANEKLFF. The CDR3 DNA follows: TGTGCCAGCAGTCCCTGGGAGGCTAATGAAAAACTGTTTTTT.

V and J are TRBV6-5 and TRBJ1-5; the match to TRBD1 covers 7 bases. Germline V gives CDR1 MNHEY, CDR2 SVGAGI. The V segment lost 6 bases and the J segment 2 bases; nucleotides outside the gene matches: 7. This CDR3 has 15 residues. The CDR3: CASRGDRDGNQPQHF. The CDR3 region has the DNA TGTGCCAGCAGGGGAGACAGGGATGGCAATCAGCCCCAGCATTTT.

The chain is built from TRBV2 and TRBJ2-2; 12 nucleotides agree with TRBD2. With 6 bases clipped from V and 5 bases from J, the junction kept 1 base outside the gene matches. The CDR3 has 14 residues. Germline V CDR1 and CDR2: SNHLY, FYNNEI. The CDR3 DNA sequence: TGTGCCAGCAGGGGGACTAGCGGGACCGGGGAGCTGTTTTTT. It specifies CASRGTSGTGELFF.

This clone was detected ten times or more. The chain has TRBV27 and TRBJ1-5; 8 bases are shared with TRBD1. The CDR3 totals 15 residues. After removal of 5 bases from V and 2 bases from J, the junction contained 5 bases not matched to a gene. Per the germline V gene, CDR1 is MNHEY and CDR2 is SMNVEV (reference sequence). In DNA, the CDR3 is TGTGCCAGCAGTCCCTCACAGGGGGGCAATCAGCCCCAGCATTTT. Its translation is CASSPSQGGNQPQHF.

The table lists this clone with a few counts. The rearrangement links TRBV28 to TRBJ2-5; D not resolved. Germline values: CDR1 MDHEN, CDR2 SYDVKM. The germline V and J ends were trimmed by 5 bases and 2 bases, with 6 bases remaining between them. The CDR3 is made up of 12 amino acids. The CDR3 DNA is TGTGCCAGCAGTACCCTACAAGAGACCCAGTACTTC. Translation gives CASSTLQETQYF.

CDR3 protein: CASSQSGSNYGYTF. Here the CDR3 DNA reads TGTGCCAGCAGCCAATCGGGCAGTAACTATGGCTACACCTTC. The chain couples TRBV16 to TRBJ1-2; no firm D call. The CDR3 is made up of 14 amino acids. V was trimmed by 0 bases and J by 1 base, leaving 6 bases between them. Germline V gene lookup returns CDR1 KGHSY and CDR2 FQNENV.